The TCR beta chain under discussion was sequenced for a study of cytomegalovirus exposure and HLA in healthy donors (TCRdb year 2017). About the study as a whole: An earlier analysis of several hundred of the donors reported over 250 Gb of sequence data and 117 million unique TCR beta sequences obtained from about 179 million T cells. An early release that covered some 630 HLA-typed donors contained about 300 gigabases of sequencing data and tens of millions of unique TCR sequences. Among the roughly 380 genotyped donors, 81% belonged to the genetic ancestry cluster associated with self-reported Caucasian donors. The study aimed to test whether cataloging public T cell receptors could reveal signatures of past pathogen exposure. The T cell repertoires of 670 or so subjects were profiled by immunosequencing and related to cytomegalovirus serostatus. A separate validation cohort of 100 to 150 different subjects was used in addition to the approximately 670-subject first cohort. The study combined high-throughput TCR immunosequencing, statistical association of individual TCRs with disease status, and machine learning to predict cytomegalovirus infection status. To study patterns of TCR occurrence, a later analysis re-analyzed previously published TCR beta repertoires from several hundred donors and added high-resolution HLA genotyping. The later analysis used no new phenotypic data to find candidate immune exposures, relying instead on TCR beta sequences and their occurrence across donors. An earlier analysis of around 580 of the donors used high-throughput TCR beta sequencing to judge whether each TCR beta V gene segment behaved as functional or pseudogenic. Donor age, sex, ethnicity and CMV serostatus were collected together with the repertoire data. Genome-wide SNP genotypes for about three fifths of the roughly 670 donors were used in a later genetic analysis, which treated that subset as a discovery cohort. All discovery cohort repertoires had been generated using a single sequencing platform. Class I and class II HLA loci were covered by the typing at four-digit resolution. The number of typed donors differed by locus: roughly 629-630 for A, B, C, DRB1 and DQB1; approximately 520 for DQA1; over 600 for DPA1; and around 490 for DPB1. Because of strong linkage in the cohort, roughly 5 DR-DQ haplotypes were treated as single units for association and clustering. Among about 370 genotyped donors of the cohort, an average of approximately 200,000 unique TCR beta nucleotide sequences was sequenced per donor, of which about 18% were non-productive. The investigation overall reported the following: The authors suggested that the approach could potentially be generalized to other disease states and immunological phenotypes. Specific HLA alleles were associated with 18,000 or so TCR beta sequences at a false discovery rate of 0.05 in a later analysis. A later analysis found that HLA-associated TCR beta chains were more clonally expanded and had lower generation probabilities than equally common non-associated chains. In both the original and validation cohorts, the classifier was reported to diagnose cytomegalovirus status with high specificity and sensitivity. In the study, approximately 160 TCR beta chains were listed as associated with cytomegalovirus. HLA typing was unavailable for some donors at each locus, so association tests used only the typed subset. In a later analysis, several top co-occurrence clusters were reported to appear linked to parvovirus B19, influenza, CMV and Epstein-Barr virus. A few of the identified cytomegalovirus-associated TCR beta chains were confirmed in vitro to be specific for cytomegalovirus antigens. In this cohort, only TCR beta chains were sequenced, and detectable features were limited by the absence of alpha or paired-chain data. Because the 87-base-pair reads could not distinguish some IMGT-functional V segments, including TRBV6-2 and TRBV6-3, those segments were excluded. A later genetic analysis associated a missense DCLRE1C variant with V-gene and J-gene trimming of TCR beta chains, and an independent cohort replicated the association. Linkage disequilibrium might explain the correlated functional status among segregating V segments, but an unknown experimental factor could not be excluded. Most TCR sequences were seen in very few donors, while some public TCRs were found in many individuals. A further reported finding was that TCR beta sequences accurately predicted the HLA-A and HLA-B alleles for most subjects in the first cohort. A cluster of highly shared sequence variants was judged likely to represent a technical artifact of the sequencing pipeline. In an earlier analysis of roughly 560 of the donors, most TCR beta V segments were observed in productive rearrangements about 90% or about 30% of the time, broadly matching IMGT annotations. A later genetic analysis reported fewer N-insertions in productive TCRs among donors in an Asian-associated ancestry cluster than the 666-donor mean. When HLA alleles, especially DR and DQ, strongly co-occurred, attributing TCR associations to individual alleles was difficult. In a later analysis, the rate of TCR association differed among HLA loci, with DRB1 alleles having the most associated TCRs and HLA-C alleles having the fewest. The earlier analysis of a few hundred of the donors excluded approximately 17 rarely observed V segments, including chromosome 9 orphons, because counts were too low. For the cohort, immune exposure information was limited to CMV serostatus. Sequencing depth was assumed to be roughly uniform across donors in the presence/absence analyses, though that assumption may not hold. Most CMV-associated TCR beta chains appeared to be HLA-restricted in a later analysis, and the HLA associations seemed to be driven largely by CMV exposure.

According to the germline V gene, CDR1 reads SGDLS and CDR2 reads YYNGEE. Inclusive of the bounding cysteine and phenylalanine, the CDR3 is 16 residues long. The sequence is cut down to CDR3 DNA, 48 bases in frame from base 1. V lost 2 bases and J lost 8 bases; the stretch between them is 20 bases long. A remark on this clone: It has no known antigen specificity. The sample holds no much larger clone one base away, and base qualities are not on file.

The cohort was made up of approximately 670 healthy bone marrow donors. At the time of sampling, all cohort members were nominally healthy, though unrecorded immune exposures were likely present. The donor was CMV seropositive and belonged to the group of 250 to 350 seropositive cohort members. Every donor gave a peripheral blood sample, and the peripheral blood mononuclear cells from that sample were used for TCR beta sequencing. The Qiagen DNeasy Blood Extraction Kit was used to extract genomic DNA from the blood cell samples. Library preparation was by the immunoSEQ multiplex PCR assay. For the multiplex PCR, a mixture combining 60 forward primers for TCR Vbeta segments and 13 reverse primers for TCR Jbeta segments was used. Amplification of the CDR3 region of rearranged TCR beta genes was performed with a multiplex PCR assay on genomic DNA. The Illumina HiSeq System was used to sequence the amplified TCR beta libraries as 87-base-pair reads. As for the authors' bioinformatics: A later analysis counted some 74 million unique TCR beta chains across the roughly 700 repertoires, and about 10 million of these chains were shared by at least two donors. A nearest-neighbor algorithm error-corrected the raw reads and collapsed the reads into unique sequences, merging closely related sequences to remove PCR and sequencing errors. V, D and J gene segments were assigned by aligning CDR3 sequences to IMGT reference sequences. Each retained sequence needed at least a six-nucleotide match to both a V gene segment and a J gene segment. Rearrangements were classified as productive when the CDR3 lacked stop codons and remained in frame with V and J, and all other rearrangements were classified as non-productive. CDR3 was defined by IMGT convention, running from the second conserved V-encoded cysteine to the conserved J-encoded phenylalanine. The earlier analysis of 500 to 750 of the donors excluded any sequence lacking an unambiguous match to a single V gene segment. In an earlier analysis of several hundred of the donors, V segments were called functional above 56.7% productive rearrangements and were called segregating when the between-donor standard deviation exceeded 5%. A statistical classification framework was developed to diagnose cytomegalovirus status using the catalog of TCR beta chain sequences. V and J gene assignment, in a later analysis, came from comparing TCR nucleotide sequences with IMGT/GENE-DB human TR gene sequences. Using the TCRdist pipeline, a later analysis assigned CDR3 sequences along with most-parsimonious VDJ recombination scenarios. In a later analysis, every TCR beta chain was defined by the combination of its CDR3 amino acid sequence and its V-gene family, and reads without a unique V-gene family were dropped. To address suspected cross-contamination and a sequencing artifact, a later analysis removed several hundred highly shared, low-generation-probability nucleotide sequences. A later analysis calculated a clonal expansion index for each public chain from normalized within-repertoire ranks of inferred template counts. A later analysis computed generation probabilities with a VDJ recombination model fitted to out-of-frame rearrangements, and checked the results against IGoR. Hypergeometric tests were used in a later analysis to score TCR-TCR, TCR-HLA and TCR-CMV co-occurrence, with a repertoire-size bias correction applied to the TCR pairs. False discovery rates were estimated in a later analysis by permuting HLA or CMV assignments 20 times. A later analysis grouped co-occurring TCRs with DBSCAN, adding TCRdist sequence similarity when clustering within HLA-allele-positive subsets. For co-occurrence clustering, repertoires with fewer than 30,000 or more than 120,000 public chains were excluded, along with four to six repertoires with anomalous nucleotide sharing. Drawn from immuneACCESS, this table holds only the in-frame rearrangements with V and J called that TCRdb kept. Clones are partly lost; checked studies trace under half to an unresolved V gene and leave the rest unexplained. V and J calls and clone size come straight from that table; D and trimming were deduced from the DNA. Recorded for this sample are more than 85,000 clones; 79% of them occurred a single time. Clones ranked in the top ten supply roughly 3.7% of the sample.

The rearranged chain carries TRBV9 and TRBJ2-1; a tentative D call is TRBD2 (6 bases match). Sequenced input: PBMCs. This clonotype was obtained from a female donor in good health and CMV-seropositive. The sequenced DNA: TGTGCCAGCAGCGTCCTAGGGACTGGGGCCTCACATGAGCAGTTCTTC. This sequence encodes CASSVLGTGASHEQFF.